These 9 T cell receptor beta chains were all obtained from the same sample, sequenced in a study of shared clonotypes between healthy human individuals. Sequencing was performed with immunoSEQ multiplex PCR; in TCRdb, only in-frame clones are kept and a portion is missing. The data show roughly 300,000 clones, around 87% seen once. Specimen: memory CD8+ T cells sorted from blood. Noted subset: CD45RO+ cells pooled with CCR7-negative TemRA cells. The receptors come from a man between 18 and 35 years old in good health.

The CDR3 sequence: CASSIIGGEQYF. In nucleotides, the CDR3 is TGTGCCAGCAGCATTATAGGGGGCGAGCAGTACTTC. The chain joins TRBV7-9 to TRBJ2-7; the D gene is possibly TRBD1 (6 bases). Trimming stripped 5 bases from V and 6 bases from J, with 11 bases between. Germline V lookup: CDR1 SEHNR, CDR2 FQNEAQ (reference sequence). The CDR3 totals 12 residues.

The chain employs TRBV6-1 and TRBJ2-5; D unresolved. V was trimmed by 2 bases and J by 5 bases, leaving 9 bases between them. The CDR3 has 13 amino acids. CDR1 MNHNS and CDR2 SASEGT come from the germline V gene. Written as DNA, the CDR3 is TGTGCCAGCAGTGAATGGGCGTTTGAGACCCAGTACTTC. This codes for CASSEWAFETQYF.

CDR3 DNA sequence: TGTGCCAGCAGCTGGATCAACACCGGGGAGCTGTTTTTT. Encoded protein: CASSWINTGELFF. V gene TRBV5-4 combines with J gene TRBJ2-2; D gene unclear. The germline V gene has CDR1 SGHNT and CDR2 YYREEE (reference sequence). The CDR3 is 13 residues long. V lost 3 bases to trimming and J lost 2 bases, with 5 bases between them.

J is TRBJ2-1 and V is TRBV4-1; TRBD2 is a possible D gene (6 bases). The germline V gene encodes CDR1 MGHRA and CDR2 YSYEKL. This CDR3 region has 15 residues. V was trimmed by 2 bases and J by 6 bases, leaving 14 bases between them. The CDR3 here is CASSQITGVTNEQFF. The CDR3 bases are TGCGCCAGCAGCCAAATTACGGGAGTTACCAATGAGCAGTTCTTC.

The chain couples TRBV9 to TRBJ1-2; 8 positions agree with TRBD1. V lost 3 bases, J lost 9 bases, and 7 bases stayed unmatched. This CDR3 has 13 residues. The germline gives CDR1 SGDLS, CDR2 YYNGEE. In nucleotides, the CDR3 is TGTGCCAGCAGCGCCTCCCGGACAGGGAGCTACACCTTC. This gives the protein CASSASRTGSYTF.

The rearrangement joins TRBV5-6 to TRBJ2-1; the D is unclear. The germline V and J ends were trimmed by 4 bases and 8 bases, with 10 bases remaining between them. This CDR3 spans 12 amino acids. CDR1 is SGHDT, CDR2 YYEEEE, per germline. The chain's CDR3 is CASSERMDEQFF. For the CDR3, the DNA is TGTGCCAGCAGCGAGAGGATGGATGAGCAGTTCTTC.

As to this clone: This specimen includes other DNA sequences encoding the same CDR3. The V gene is TRBV5-6, the J gene TRBJ2-3; tentatively, D is TRBD2 (6 bases). CDR1 is SGHDT, CDR2 YYEEEE, per germline. V dropped 0 bases and J dropped 4 bases, with 9 bases sitting between them. The CDR3 is 14 residues long. The CDR3 sequence: CASSLGLVADTQYF. In nucleotides, the CDR3 is TGTGCCAGCAGCTTGGGACTAGTCGCAGATACGCAGTATTTT.

The chain employs TRBV28 and TRBJ1-2; the D gene is possibly TRBD1 (6 bases). Trimming cost V 0 bases and J 3 bases, with 17 bases left between them. Germline values: CDR1 MDHEN, CDR2 SYDVKM. The length of the CDR3 is 17 residues. The CDR3 DNA is TGTGCCAGCAGTTTATGGGTATGGGGGGCAATAGACTATGGCTACACCTTC. Translated, it gives CASSLWVWGAIDYGYTF.

The chain carries TRBV6-6 and TRBJ2-7, with D possibly matching TRBD2 (5 bases). CDR1 and CDR2 (germline): MNHNY, SVGAGI (reference sequence). This CDR3 comprises 15 residues. V lost 2 bases, J lost 7 bases, and 18 bases lay in between. Here the CDR3 DNA reads TGTGCCAGCAGTTACCTGGACGGACTCGAGGTGGAGCAGTACTTC. The encoded protein is CASSYLDGLEVEQYF.